The source of this T cell receptor (beta chain) is a study of blood T cell repertoires in COVID-19. Per the original data handling: Nucleated cell counts were estimated from reference gene primer amplification. The method was immunoSEQ multiplex PCR; TCRdb's version includes in-frame clones alone and lacks a portion of them. V, J and clone size reflect that table, while D and trimming were determined from the DNA. The table records roughly 250,000 clones, 75% to 95% of them present only once. Germline loops: CDR1 KGHSH, CDR2 LQKENI. This CDR3 region has 15 residues. Trimming cost V 0 bases and J 3 bases, with 11 bases left between them.

The sequenced sample was PBMCs or T cells enriched from blood (not recorded which). The chain links TRBV18 to TRBJ1-2; perhaps TRBD1 as D (6 bases). The sequence came from a woman between 18 and 29 years old who had recovered from COVID-19. CDR3 in amino acids: CASSPPNRVDYGYTF. DNA for the CDR3: TGTGCCAGCTCACCACCGAACAGGGTGGACTATGGCTACACCTTC.